A single sample gave rise to the 24 T cell receptor beta chains below, sequenced in a study of vaccination effects on CD4 cells after COVID-19 (dated by TCRdb to between 2022 and 2023). Libraries were constructed by the immunoSEQ multiplex PCR assay. TCRdb holds this immuneACCESS table with in-frame rearrangements only. Some clones are missing; in checked studies, unresolved V genes explain under half, and the rest has no known cause. Across this sample there are some 22,000 clones, with less than 75% seen only once. The leading ten clones occupy 7.8% of the sample. For these TCRs, the target antigens are not known. To identify antigen-specific CD4+ T cell clonotypes by their expansion, the ViraFEST assay first stimulated PBMC with viral peptide pools and then applied TCR sequencing. After 10 to 11 days of culture, CD4+ T cells were isolated with the EasySep CD4+ T cell isolation kit. Two doses of either the BNT162b2 or the mRNA-1273 mRNA SARS-CoV-2 vaccine were administered to participants.

Sequenced material: CD4+ T cells from PBMCs cultured with SARS-CoV-2 spike peptides, taken after COVID-19 vaccination. Interpreted using the paper, the cell subset or site label stands for: SARS-CoV-2 spike overlapping peptide pool stimulation. The receptors shown here come from a human donor who received a COVID-19 vaccine.

CDR3 bases: TGTGCCAGCAGCCAATTTCGACAGGGCCAGTCGGAGCAGTTCTTC. Its protein is CASSQFRQGQSEQFF. The genes are TRBV4-2 and TRBJ2-1; 7 bases map to TRBD1. The CDR3 is 15 residues long. In germline, CDR1 is LGHNA, CDR2 YNFKEQ. The ends lost 2 bases at V and 10 bases at J; junction bases unmatched: 11.

The V call is TRBV20-1, the J call TRBJ2-1, with TRBD2 matching 11 bases. The CDR3 extends over 15 amino acids. With V trimmed by 3 bases and J by 8 bases, 9 bases remained unmatched. CDR1 DFQATT and CDR2 SNEGSKA come from the germline V gene (reference sequence). As DNA, the CDR3 is TGCAGTGCTAGTATTGCGGCTAGCGGGGGGTATGAGCAGTTCTTC. Encoded protein: CSASIAASGGYEQFF.

The J gene is TRBJ2-1, the V gene TRBV6-1; D possibly uses TRBD1 or TRBD2 (5 bases each). Germline lookup yields CDR1 MNHNS and CDR2 SASEGT. The CDR3 runs 14 residues. The V end lost 2 bases, the J end lost 6 bases, and 11 bases lay between the germline ends. CDR3 bases: TGTGCCAGCAGTGAATCTATTGGGGGCAATGAGCAGTTCTTC. Its protein is CASSESIGGNEQFF.

The chain employs TRBV7-9 and TRBJ2-1; 7 bases are a match to TRBD2. Germline V lookup: CDR1 SEHNR, CDR2 FQNEAQ (reference sequence). The CDR3 extends over 16 amino acids. Unmatched junction bases numbered 4, after V lost 1 base and J lost 1 base. The CDR3: CASSLGLADSYNEQFF. CDR3 sequence (DNA): TGTGCCAGCAGCTTAGGGCTAGCGGATTCCTACAATGAGCAGTTCTTC. The full variable domain, rest sourced from reference TRBV7-9 and TRBJ2-1, is DTGVSQNPRHKITKRGQNVTFRCDPISEHNRLYWYRQTLGQGPEFLTYFQNEAQLEKSRLLSDRFSAERPKGSFSTLEIQRTEQGDSAMYLCASSLGLADSYNEQFFGPGTRLTVL.

This chain uses TRBV9 with TRBJ2-2; 8 bases match TRBD2. CDR3 length equals 16 residues. CDR1 SGDLS and CDR2 YYNGEE come from the germline V gene. The V gene end was trimmed by 3 bases and the J gene end by 2 bases; junction bases not matched to a gene: 6. CDR3 bases: TGTGCCAGCAGCGCTCGACTAGCGCCCAACACCGGGGAGCTGTTTTTT. Encoded protein: CASSARLAPNTGELFF.

The chain carries TRBV3-1 (or the pseudogene TRBV3-2) and TRBJ1-2, with D unresolved. This CDR3 has 12 residues. Germline CDR1 LGHDT, CDR2 YNNKEL (reference sequence). V lost 4 bases, J lost 5 bases, and 8 bases lay in between. The CDR3 here is CASSLYPYGYTF. CDR3 DNA: TGTGCCAGCAGCCTGTACCCGTATGGCTACACCTTC.

This clone showed up just once. The chain links TRBV2 to TRBJ1-2, with D perhaps matching TRBD1 (6 bases). V gave up 6 bases and J gave up 0 bases, with 11 bases separating them. The CDR3 runs 14 residues. CDR1 SNHLY and CDR2 FYNNEI come from the germline V gene. CDR3 coding DNA: TGTGCCAGCAGCGAGGACAGCACTAACTATGGCTACACCTTC. This gives the protein CASSEDSTNYGYTF.

This clone was observed a single time. The V call is TRBV3-1 (or the pseudogene TRBV3-2), the J call TRBJ1-5; D remains unclear. The CDR3 runs to 18 residues. V lost 1 base to trimming and J lost 0 bases, with 16 bases between them. The germline V gene encodes CDR1 LGHDT and CDR2 YNNKEL (reference sequence). The CDR3 nucleotides read TGTGCCAGCAGCCAAGGATTAGAGGGCCCAACTAGCAATCAGCCCCAGCATTTT. Its translation: CASSQGLEGPTSNQPQHF.

The genes are TRBV7-8 and TRBJ1-2; D remains ambiguous. Germline values: CDR1 SGHVS, CDR2 FQNEAQ. V was clipped by 5 bases and J by 4 bases, with 17 bases between them. The CDR3 runs 15 residues. The CDR3 protein is CASSTTGPHSYGYTF. The CDR3 nucleotides are TGTGCCAGCAGCACCACCGGGCCCCACTCCTATGGCTACACCTTC.

In DNA, the CDR3 is TGTGCCATCAGTGAGGGTCCCGGGTCCGGAAACACCATATATTTT. It specifies CAISEGPGSGNTIYF. This chain joins TRBV10-3 and TRBJ1-3; D is uncertain. V was pared by 2 bases and J by 4 bases, with 12 bases between. Germline V lookup: CDR1 ENHRY, CDR2 SYGVKD. CDR3 length equals 15 residues.

The rearrangement links TRBV7-2 to TRBJ1-4, with unresolved D. CDR3 size: 14 residues. Looked up from germline, CDR1 is SGHTA and CDR2 is FQGNSA. With 2 bases removed from V and 7 bases from J, the gap between germline ends came to 11 bases. In DNA, the CDR3 is TGTGCCAGCAGCTTACCTTTCTCTCGTGAAAAACTGTTTTTT. Its protein product is CASSLPFSREKLFF. The whole variable domain, filled in from reference TRBV7-2 and TRBJ1-4, reads GAGVSQSPSNKVTEKGKDVELRCDPISGHTALYWYRQSLGQGLEFLIYFQGNSAPDKSGLPSDRFSAERTGGSVSTLTIQRTQQEDSAVYLCASSLPFSREKLFFGSGTQLSVL.

Only one count was recorded for this clone. The rearrangement joins TRBV5-8 to TRBJ2-1; D is unresolved. CDR3 length equals 12 residues. The germline V and J ends were trimmed by 4 bases and 7 bases, with 9 bases remaining between them. The V gene's germline CDR1 is SGHTS and CDR2 YDEGEE. CDR3 DNA: TGTGCCAGCAGCCCCCCGAGTAATGAGCAGTTCTTC. Protein product: CASSPPSNEQFF.

V and J are TRBV5-4 and TRBJ2-3, with TRBD2 matching 10 bases. Looked up from germline, CDR1 is SGHNT and CDR2 is YYREEE (reference sequence). After removal of 2 bases from V and 2 bases from J, the junction contained 5 bases not matched to a gene. The CDR3 sequence is 16 residues long. The chain's CDR3 is CASSLIAGGNTDTQYF. The CDR3 DNA reads TGTGCCAGCAGCTTAATAGCGGGAGGAAACACAGATACGCAGTATTTT.

This clone was detected a few times. V is TRBV24-1 and J is TRBJ2-3; D not resolved. CDR1 and CDR2 from the germline V gene are KGHDR and SFDVKD. With 3 bases removed from V and 0 bases from J, the gap between germline ends came to 3 bases. There are 13 residues in the CDR3. CDR3 region: CATSDISTDTQYF. The CDR3 DNA sequence: TGTGCCACCAGTGATATTAGCACAGATACGCAGTATTTT.

The chain has TRBV4-2 and TRBJ2-3, with 15 bases identical to TRBD2. Germline V lookup: CDR1 LGHNA, CDR2 YNFKEQ. The CDR3 sequence is 19 residues long. V dropped 4 bases and J dropped 2; count of bases not matched to a gene: 10. The CDR3, as DNA: TGTGCCAGCAGCCTCCCCGGACTAGCGGGGGGGGGATCCACAGATACGCAGTATTTT. Translation gives CASSLPGLAGGGSTDTQYF.

J is TRBJ2-5 and V is TRBV3-1 (or the pseudogene TRBV3-2); TRBD1 matches at 7 bases. The CDR3 runs to 14 residues. From germline, CDR1 is LGHDT and CDR2 YNNKEL (reference sequence). The junction had 8 bases not matched to a gene; V was cut back by 5 bases and J by 5 bases. Written as DNA, the CDR3 is TGTGCCAGCAGCGCAGCCACAGGGGAGGAGACCCAGTACTTC. The encoded protein is CASSAATGEETQYF.

This clone was seen a handful of times. The J gene is TRBJ1-1, the V gene TRBV4-1; tentative D call: TRBD1 (5 bases). Germline V gives CDR1 MGHRA, CDR2 YSYEKL. The CDR3 is 14 residues long. V was shortened by 3 bases and J by 5 bases, with 13 bases between the two germline ends. The CDR3 sequence: CASSHPGGQTEAFF. In nucleotides, the CDR3 is TGCGCCAGCAGCCATCCGGGGGGTCAGACTGAAGCTTTCTTT.

This chain joins TRBV7-9 and TRBJ2-3, with TRBD1 matching over 11 bases. The CDR3 sequence is 14 residues long. The ends lost 5 bases at V and 9 bases at J; junction bases unmatched: 7. CDR1 is SEHNR, CDR2 FQNEAQ, per germline (reference sequence). CDR3: CASSQRTGGETQYF. CDR3 DNA: TGTGCCAGCAGCCAACGGACAGGGGGCGAGACGCAGTATTTT.

The chain combines TRBV6-5 with TRBJ2-5; 12 bases fit TRBD2. The germline V gene encodes CDR1 MNHEY and CDR2 SVGAGI. V trimming: 5 bases; J trimming: 7 bases; junction bases outside the gene matches: 8. This CDR3 contains 15 residues. The CDR3 here is CASSRTSGTTGTQYF. The CDR3 DNA reads TGTGCCAGCAGTAGGACTAGCGGGACAACTGGGACCCAGTACTTC.

This chain connects TRBV11-2 to TRBJ1-2; tentative D call: TRBD1 (6 bases). Trimming left V 6 bases short and J 4 bases short, with 15 bases between. Per germline, CDR1 SGHAT and CDR2 FQNNGV. This CDR3 has 14 amino acids. The CDR3 region is CASSQGTEIYGYTF. The CDR3 DNA is TGTGCCAGCAGTCAGGGGACGGAAATCTATGGCTACACCTTC.

The genes are TRBV16 and TRBJ1-1, with D uncertain. Per the germline V gene, CDR1 is KGHSY and CDR2 is FQNENV. The CDR3 has 15 amino acids. The germline V and J ends were trimmed by 1 base and 1 base, with 10 bases remaining between them. The CDR3 protein is CASSQWSGQNTEAFF. In DNA, the CDR3 is TGTGCCAGCAGCCAATGGTCCGGGCAGAACACTGAAGCTTTCTTT.

This clone was seen only a few times. The CDR3: CASSPGHSGNTIYF. The CDR3 bases are TGTGCCAGCAGCCCAGGGCACTCTGGAAACACCATATATTTT. V usage is TRBV6-5 and J usage is TRBJ1-3; possible D gene TRBD1, 5 bases. Looked up from germline, CDR1 is MNHEY and CDR2 is SVGAGI. V lost 6 bases to trimming and J lost 0 bases, with 9 bases between them. The CDR3 has 14 residues.

The genes are TRBV10-3 and TRBJ2-2, with 11 nucleotides matching TRBD2. The CDR3 totals 20 residues. V was pared by 2 bases and J by 1 base, with 12 bases of the junction left unmatched. Germline V gene lookup returns CDR1 ENHRY and CDR2 SYGVKD. The CDR3 loop is CAISEGLGSGGERNTGELFF. CDR3 nucleotide sequence: TGTGCCATCAGTGAGGGGCTGGGTAGCGGGGGGGAAAGGAACACCGGGGAGCTGTTTTTT.

The V gene is TRBV6-4, the J gene TRBJ2-7; a weak D match, TRBD1 (6 bases). The length of the CDR3 is 14 residues. V was pared by 10 bases and J by 3 bases, with 19 bases between. The germline CDR1 and CDR2 sequences are MRHNA and SNTAGT. The CDR3 loop is CAIFIQGECYEQYF. The CDR3 nucleotides read TGTGCCATTTTTATACAGGGCGAGTGCTACGAGCAGTACTTC.